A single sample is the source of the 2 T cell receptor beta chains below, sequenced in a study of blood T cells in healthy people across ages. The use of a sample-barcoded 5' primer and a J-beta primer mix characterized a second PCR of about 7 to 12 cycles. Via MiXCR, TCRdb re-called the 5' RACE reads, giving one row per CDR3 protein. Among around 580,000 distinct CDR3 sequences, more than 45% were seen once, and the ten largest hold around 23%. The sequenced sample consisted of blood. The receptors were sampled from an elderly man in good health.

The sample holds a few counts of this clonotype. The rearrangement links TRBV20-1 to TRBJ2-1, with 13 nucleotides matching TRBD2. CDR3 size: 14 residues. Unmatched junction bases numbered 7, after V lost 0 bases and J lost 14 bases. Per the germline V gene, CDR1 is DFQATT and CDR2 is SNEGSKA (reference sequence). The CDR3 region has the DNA TGCAGTGCTAGAGATGTACTAGCGGGGGGGCTAGAGTTCTTC. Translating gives CSARDVLAGGLEFF.

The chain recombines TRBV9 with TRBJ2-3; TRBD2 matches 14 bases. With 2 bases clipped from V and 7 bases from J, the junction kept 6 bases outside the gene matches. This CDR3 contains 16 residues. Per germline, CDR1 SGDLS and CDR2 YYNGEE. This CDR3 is CASSVPGTSGGNTQYF. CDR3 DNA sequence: TGTGCCAGCAGCGTCCCCGGGACTAGCGGGGGAAATACGCAGTATTTT.